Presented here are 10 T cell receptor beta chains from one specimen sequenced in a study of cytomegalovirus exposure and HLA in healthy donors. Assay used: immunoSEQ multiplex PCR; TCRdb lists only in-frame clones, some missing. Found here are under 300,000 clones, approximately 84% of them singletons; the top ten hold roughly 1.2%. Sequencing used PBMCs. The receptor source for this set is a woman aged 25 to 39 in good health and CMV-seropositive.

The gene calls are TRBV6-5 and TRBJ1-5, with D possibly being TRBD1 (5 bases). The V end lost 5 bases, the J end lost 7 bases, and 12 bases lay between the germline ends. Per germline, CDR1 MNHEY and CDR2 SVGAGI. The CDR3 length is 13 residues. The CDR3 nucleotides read TGTGCCAGCAGTGTGGGGGGTGTCCAGCCCCAGCATTTT. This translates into CASSVGGVQPQHF.

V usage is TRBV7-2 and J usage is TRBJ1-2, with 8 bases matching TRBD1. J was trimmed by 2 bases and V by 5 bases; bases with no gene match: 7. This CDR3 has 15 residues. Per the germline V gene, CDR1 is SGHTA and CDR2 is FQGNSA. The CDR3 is CASSKRQGLNYGYTF. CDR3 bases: TGTGCCAGCAGCAAAAGACAGGGGCTGAACTATGGCTACACCTTC.

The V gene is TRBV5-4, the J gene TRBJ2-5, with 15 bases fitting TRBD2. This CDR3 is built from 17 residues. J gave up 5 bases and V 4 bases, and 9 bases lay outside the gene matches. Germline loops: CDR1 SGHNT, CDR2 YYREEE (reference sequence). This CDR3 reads CASSPRTSGRAMETQYF. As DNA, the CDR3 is TGTGCCAGCAGCCCCCGGACTAGCGGGAGGGCCATGGAGACCCAGTACTTC. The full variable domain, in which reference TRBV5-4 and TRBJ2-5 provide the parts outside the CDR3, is ETGVTQSPTHLIKTRGQQVTLRCSSQSGHNTVSWYQQALGQGPQFIFQYYREEENGRGNFPPRFSGLQFPNYSSELNVNALELDDSALYLCASSPRTSGRAMETQYFGPGTRLLVL.

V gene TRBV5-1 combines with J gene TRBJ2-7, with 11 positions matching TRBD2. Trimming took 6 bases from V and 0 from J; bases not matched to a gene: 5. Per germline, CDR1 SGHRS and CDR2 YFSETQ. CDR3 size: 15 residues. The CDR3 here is CASTAGTSGSYEQYF. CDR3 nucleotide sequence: TGCGCCAGCACCGCGGGGACTAGCGGCTCCTACGAGCAGTACTTC.

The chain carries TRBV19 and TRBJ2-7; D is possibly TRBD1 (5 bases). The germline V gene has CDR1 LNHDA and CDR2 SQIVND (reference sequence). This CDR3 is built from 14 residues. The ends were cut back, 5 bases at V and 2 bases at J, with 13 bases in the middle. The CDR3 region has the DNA TGTGCCAGTAGTCTTGGACATCCAACCTACGAGCAGTACTTC. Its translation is CASSLGHPTYEQYF.

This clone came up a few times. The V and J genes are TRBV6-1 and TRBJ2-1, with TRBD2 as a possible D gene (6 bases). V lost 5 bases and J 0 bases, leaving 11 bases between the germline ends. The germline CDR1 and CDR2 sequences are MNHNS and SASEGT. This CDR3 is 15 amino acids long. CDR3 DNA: TGTGCCAGCAGTTTTAGCGGCTACTCCTACAATGAGCAGTTCTTC. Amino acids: CASSFSGYSYNEQFF.

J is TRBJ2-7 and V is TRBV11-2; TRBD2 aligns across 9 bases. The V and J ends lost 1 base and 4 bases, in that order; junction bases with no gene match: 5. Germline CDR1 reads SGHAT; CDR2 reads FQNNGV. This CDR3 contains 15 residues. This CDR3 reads CASSLGLADIYEQYF. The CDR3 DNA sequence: TGTGCCAGCAGCTTAGGACTAGCGGACATATACGAGCAGTACTTC. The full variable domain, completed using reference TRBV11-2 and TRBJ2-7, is EAGVAQSPRYKIIEKRQSVAFWCNPISGHATLYWYQQILGQGPKLLIQFQNNGVVDDSQLPKDRFSAERLKGVDSTLKIQPAKLEDSAVYLCASSLGLADIYEQYFGPGTRLTVT.

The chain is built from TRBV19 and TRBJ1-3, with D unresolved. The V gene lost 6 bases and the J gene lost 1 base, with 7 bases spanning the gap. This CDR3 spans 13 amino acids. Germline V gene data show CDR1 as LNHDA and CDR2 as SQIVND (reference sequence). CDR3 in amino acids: CASRAGSGNTIYF. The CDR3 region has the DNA TGTGCCAGTAGGGCGGGATCTGGAAACACCATATATTTT.

The CDR3 sequence: CASSEYFATGELFF. The DNA for the CDR3 is TGTGCCAGCAGTGAATATTTCGCGACCGGGGAGCTGTTTTTT. The V gene is TRBV25-1, the J gene TRBJ2-2; D unclear. The length of the CDR3 is 14 residues. The germline gives CDR1 MGHDK, CDR2 SYGVNS. V gave up 0 bases and J gave up 5 bases, with 7 bases separating them.

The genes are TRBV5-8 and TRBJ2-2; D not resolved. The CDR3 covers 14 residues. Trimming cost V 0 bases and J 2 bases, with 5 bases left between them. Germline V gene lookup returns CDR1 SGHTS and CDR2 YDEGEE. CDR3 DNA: TGTGCCAGCAGCTTGGACAGAAACACCGGGGAGCTGTTTTTT. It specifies CASSLDRNTGELFF.